The 6 T cell receptor beta chains listed next were all sequenced from one sample in a study of response to subunit inactivated influenza vaccine. Via MiXCR, TCRdb re-called the RT-PCR reads, giving one row per CDR3 protein. In the table there are roughly 500,000 distinct CDR3 sequences, more than 15% of which are singletons. Sequencing used CD4+ T cells sorted from PBMCs, obtained about 24 months after vaccination. The receptors here all came from a man between 50 and 75 years old who received an inactivated influenza vaccine.

The chain carries TRBV5-1 and TRBJ2-6; no definite D call. The V and J ends lost 0 bases and 0 bases respectively, with 7 bases between them. CDR3 size: 16 residues. Germline assignment: CDR1 SGHRS and CDR2 YFSETQ. For the CDR3, the DNA is TGCGCCAGCAGCTTGGATCCGTTCTCTGGGGCCAACGTCCTGACTTTC. This encodes CASSLDPFSGANVLTF.

This clonotype was counted only a few times. CDR3 DNA sequence: TGCGCCAGCAGCCAACCAGGGGGTAGCACTGAAGCTTTCTTT. Translation: CASSQPGGSTEAFF. The V gene is TRBV4-3, the J gene TRBJ1-1, with 7 bases lining up with TRBD1. Looked up from germline, CDR1 is LGHNA and CDR2 is YSLEER. The CDR3 runs 14 residues. Trimming at V came to 2 bases and at J to 4 bases, leaving 4 bases not matched to a gene.

This clonotype was seen only a few times. The J gene is TRBJ2-1, the V gene TRBV5-1; 9 bases align to TRBD2. V shed 3 bases and J 7 bases; nucleotides not matched to a gene: 8. The V gene's germline CDR1 is SGHRS and CDR2 YFSETQ. The CDR3 is made up of 15 amino acids. CDR3 DNA: TGCGCCAGCAGCTCGGGACTAGCAAGTCTAAATGAGCAGTTCTTC. Its translation is CASSSGLASLNEQFF.

V is TRBV28 and J is TRBJ1-4; 7 positions match TRBD1. Germline V gene lookup returns CDR1 MDHEN and CDR2 SYDVKM. Losses at the gene ends were 6 bases for V and 3 bases for J; bases not matched to a gene: 7. This CDR3 comprises 15 residues. In DNA form, the CDR3 reads TGTGCCAGCAGGCCACAGGGGACACCTAATGAAAAACTGTTTTTT. It specifies CASRPQGTPNEKLFF. Complete variable domain (other parts from reference TRBV28 and TRBJ1-4): DVKVTQSSRYLVKRTGEKVFLECVQDMDHENMFWYRQDPGLGLRLIYFSYDVKMKEKGDIPEGYSVSREKKERFSLILESASTNQTSMYLCASRPQGTPNEKLFFGSGTQLSVL.

The chain recombines TRBV10-3 with TRBJ2-3, with TRBD1 as a possible D gene (6 bases). Germline V gives CDR1 ENHRY, CDR2 SYGVKD. This CDR3 is 15 amino acids long. V was cut by 4 bases and J by 2 bases, with 13 bases left in between. The CDR3 loop reads CAISVRQVDTDTQYF. The CDR3 DNA reads as TGTGCCATCAGTGTTCGACAGGTGGACACAGATACGCAGTATTTT.

V gene TRBV11-2 combines with J gene TRBJ2-5; D is perhaps TRBD1 (5 bases). V gave up 5 bases and J gave up 1 base, with 11 bases separating them. CDR3 length: 14 residues. Germline V CDR1 and CDR2: SGHAT, FQNNGV. CDR3 coding DNA: TGTGCCAGCAGCCAAATTGACAGCCAAGAGACCCAGTACTTC. It yields the protein CASSQIDSQETQYF.